A single sample is the source of the 27 T cell receptor beta chains below, sequenced in a study of CD8 T cells in Susac syndrome. cDNA came from about 0.5 to 1 ug RNA primed by random hexamers. TCRdb reanalysed the immunoSEQ multiplex PCR reads using MiXCR and keeps one entry per CDR3 protein. The table includes roughly 330,000 distinct CDR3 sequences, about 90% detected once. The specimen sequenced was CD4+ T cells from PBMCs. These receptors were obtained from a human donor with multiple sclerosis.

The chain uses TRBV21-1 and TRBJ2-5; TRBD2, the table's D call, was not compared with the DNA. TRBV21-1 is classified as a pseudogene. This CDR3 spans 18 amino acids. CDR3 protein: CATTSSGTIKWAQETQYF. CDR3 DNA: TGTGCCACCACCTCTAGCGGGACAATTAAGTGGGCCCAAGAGACCCAGTACTTC.

This chain uses TRBV5-1 with TRBJ2-3, with 7 bases identical to TRBD1. The V and J ends lost 0 bases and 5 bases, in that order; junction bases with no gene match: 9. This CDR3 comprises 16 residues. From germline, CDR1 is SGHRS and CDR2 YFSETQ. DNA for the CDR3: TGCGCCAGCAGCTTGGAGGGACAGACAAGAGTAGATACGCAGTATTTT. The encoded protein is CASSLEGQTRVDTQYF.

The rearrangement joins TRBV20-1 to TRBJ1-2; tentatively, D is TRBD1 (6 bases). Germline assignment: CDR1 DFQATT and CDR2 SNEGSKA (reference sequence). This CDR3 region has 13 residues. Trimming shortened V by 3 bases and J by 8 bases, and 16 bases separated the two germline ends. CDR3 DNA sequence: TGCAGTGCTAGTCTGGAAACAGGGATGGGCTACACCTTC. This encodes CSASLETGMGYTF.

V and J are TRBV7-8 and TRBJ1-2; D is undetermined. Germline-derived CDR1 and CDR2 are SGHVS and FQNEAQ. The CDR3 is 12 residues long. V was pared by 5 bases and J by 9 bases, with 13 bases between. This CDR3 reads CASSPSRMSYTF. CDR3 nucleotide sequence: TGTGCCAGCAGCCCGAGCCGGATGAGCTACACCTTC.

J is TRBJ2-1 and V is TRBV6-2 or TRBV6-3, with D perhaps matching TRBD2 (6 bases). V gave up 2 bases and J gave up 4 bases, with 24 bases separating them. The CDR3 covers 19 residues. From germline, CDR1 is MNHEY and CDR2 SVGEGT. The CDR3, as DNA: TGTGCCAGCAGTTACCGAGCGGATGGTAGCGGAAGACATTACAATGAGCAGTTCTTC. Translated, it gives CASSYRADGSGRHYNEQFF.

The chain recombines TRBV30 with TRBJ1-5; maybe TRBD1 (6 bases). Trimming left V 5 bases short and J 2 bases short, with 10 bases between. CDR3 length: 13 residues. CDR1 and CDR2 (germline): GTSNPN, SVGIG (reference sequence). As DNA, the CDR3 is TGTGCCTGGGGCAGGGGCGGCAATCAGCCCCAGCATTTT. Protein product: CAWGRGGNQPQHF.

The chain employs TRBV7-8 and TRBJ2-5, with D possibly matching TRBD2 (5 bases). This CDR3 has 15 amino acids. The germline CDR1 and CDR2 sequences are SGHVS and FQNEAQ. The germline V and J ends were trimmed by 2 bases and 1 base, with 11 bases remaining between them. CDR3 amino acids: CASSLWRAPQETQYF. The DNA of the CDR3 is TGTGCCAGCAGCTTATGGCGGGCGCCCCAAGAGACCCAGTACTTC.

The chain is built from TRBV27 and TRBJ2-1, with 10 bases fitting TRBD2. Unmatched junction bases numbered 6, after V lost 6 bases and J lost 10 bases. CDR1 and CDR2 (germline): MNHEY, SMNVEV (reference sequence). The CDR3 is 13 residues long. CDR3 sequence: CASRGTSVGEQFF. As DNA, the CDR3 is TGTGCCAGCAGGGGGACTAGCGTCGGAGAGCAGTTCTTC.

The rearrangement joins TRBV7-9 to TRBJ2-5; 8 nucleotides line up with TRBD2. Germline V gene lookup returns CDR1 SEHNR and CDR2 FQNEAQ (reference sequence). The CDR3 is made up of 14 amino acids. J lost 4 bases, V lost 8 bases, and 9 bases had no gene match. For the CDR3, the DNA is TGTGCCAGCGACGCTCCCAGCGGGAGAGAGACCCAGTACTTC. Protein product: CASDAPSGRETQYF.

The chain couples TRBV9 to TRBJ1-3; no definite D call. V lost 4 bases and J 2 bases, leaving 16 bases between the germline ends. CDR3 size: 16 residues. The V gene's germline CDR1 is SGDLS and CDR2 YYNGEE. CDR3 bases: TGTGCCAGCAGCCCCCATCTGGGGTCGGCTGGAAACACCATATATTTT. As protein: CASSPHLGSAGNTIYF.

V usage is TRBV27 and J usage is TRBJ2-1; the match to TRBD2 covers 8 bases. This CDR3 has 19 amino acids. Germline CDR1 reads MNHEY; CDR2 reads SMNVEV (reference sequence). V lost 7 bases, J lost 4 bases, and 21 bases stayed unmatched. DNA for the CDR3: TGTGCCAGCACCCTCAACGTGCGGGGGGCAGAGGTTAAATACAATGAGCAGTTCTTC. This encodes CASTLNVRGAEVKYNEQFF.

This sequence joins TRBV19 and TRBJ2-3; the match to TRBD2 covers 12 bases. The V gene end was trimmed by 5 bases and the J gene end by 2 bases; junction bases not matched to a gene: 8. The CDR3 contains 17 residues. Germline assignment: CDR1 LNHDA and CDR2 SQIVND (reference sequence). Here the CDR3 reads CASSLSRTSGVTDTQYF. CDR3 DNA sequence: TGTGCCAGTAGTTTGAGTCGGACTAGCGGGGTCACAGATACGCAGTATTTT.

V gene TRBV4-3 combines with J gene TRBJ2-5; D possibly corresponds to TRBD1 (5 bases). Germline V gives CDR1 LGHNA, CDR2 YSLEER. V lost 0 bases and J 4 bases, leaving 12 bases between the germline ends. The CDR3 has 15 residues. The CDR3 DNA follows: TGCGCCAGCAGCCAAGACTGGCACAGGTTAGAGACCCAGTACTTC. It translates to CASSQDWHRLETQYF.

This clonotype was recorded a few times. The DNA of the CDR3 is TGTGCCAGCAGCAGGGCGAGCGGACGAGATGAGCAGTTCTTC. It is translated as CASSRASGRDEQFF. The chain has TRBV11-3 and TRBJ2-1; D perhaps matches TRBD2 (5 bases). CDR3 length: 14 amino acids. Trimming pared 5 bases from V and 8 bases from J, leaving 16 bases between. The germline gives CDR1 SGHNT, CDR2 YENEEA.

V and J are TRBV30 and TRBJ1-2; 7 bases agree with TRBD1. The CDR3 has 14 amino acids. Germline-derived CDR1 and CDR2 are GTSNPN and SVGIG (reference sequence). Trimming removed 3 bases from V and 5 bases from J; junction bases left unmatched: 9. The DNA for the CDR3 is TGTGCCTGGAGGGGCGACAGGGTAGGGTATGGCTACACCTTC. Amino acid sequence: CAWRGDRVGYGYTF. Based on the CDR3 plus reference TRBV30 and TRBJ1-2, the full variable domain is SQTIHQWPATLVQPVGSPLSLECTVEGTSNPNLYWYRQAAGRGLQLLFYSVGIGQISSEVPQNLSASRPQDRQFILSSKKLLLSDSGFYLCAWRGDRVGYGYTFGSGTRLTVV.

The V call is TRBV29-1, the J call TRBJ2-1, with D possibly TRBD2 on 6 matching bases. The V end lost 4 bases, the J end lost 8 bases, and 9 bases lay between the germline ends. CDR3 length: 11 residues. Germline CDR1 and CDR2: SQVTM and ANQGSEA. The CDR3 DNA sequence: TGCAGCGTTGGGCGGAGGGATGAGCAGTTCTTC. This sequence encodes CSVGRRDEQFF.

The count of this clonotype is one. This chain links TRBV7-3 with TRBJ2-2, with D perhaps given as TRBD1 or TRBD2 (5 bases each). The CDR3 runs 13 residues. V gave up 3 bases and J gave up 8 bases, with 10 bases separating them. Germline CDR1 reads SGHTA; CDR2 reads FQGTGA. CDR3 in amino acids: CASSLGVPGELFF. The DNA of the CDR3 is TGTGCCAGCAGCTTGGGGGTCCCAGGGGAGCTGTTTTTT. Full variable domain (missing parts from reference TRBV7-3 and TRBJ2-2): GAGVSQTPSNKVTEKGKYVELRCDPISGHTALYWYRQSLGQGPEFLIYFQGTGAADDSGLPNDRFFAVRPEGSVSTLKIQRTERGDSAVYLCASSLGVPGELFFGEGSRLTVL.

Written as DNA, the CDR3 is TGCAGTGCTCCCCGGCAGGGCGAGCAGTACTTC. Translated: CSAPRQGEQYF. This chain joins TRBV20-1 and TRBJ2-7, with TRBD1 as a possible D gene (5 bases). The CDR3 spans 11 residues. CDR1 is DFQATT, CDR2 SNEGSKA, per germline (reference sequence). Deletions cut 5 bases from V and 6 bases from J, with 11 bases between.

The chain employs TRBV18 and TRBJ2-5; 10 bases map to TRBD1. Germline V gene data show CDR1 as KGHSH and CDR2 as LQKENI. This CDR3 has 15 residues. V trimming: 3 bases; J trimming: 7 bases; junction bases outside the gene matches: 8. The CDR3 here is CASSPGQGTEGTQYF. CDR3 DNA sequence: TGTGCCAGCTCACCGGGACAGGGGACGGAAGGGACCCAGTACTTC.

The rearrangement uses TRBV7-2 and TRBJ2-3, with D possibly being TRBD2 (6 bases). V was shortened by 9 bases and J by 2 bases, with 18 bases between the two germline ends. The CDR3 contains 15 residues. Per germline, CDR1 SGHTA and CDR2 FQGNSA. Here the CDR3 DNA reads TGTGCCAGTCGGAGGGGAGGACTAACCACAGATACGCAGTATTTT. Translated, it gives CASRRGGLTTDTQYF.

This clonotype was picked up one time. The rearrangement links TRBV2 to TRBJ2-2; TRBD1 aligns across 9 bases. Germline-derived CDR1 and CDR2 are SNHLY and FYNNEI. Trimming took 8 bases from V and 7 from J; bases not matched to a gene: 5. This CDR3 has 13 amino acids. DNA of the CDR3: TGTGCCAGCGACCGGGACAGGGACGGGGAGCTGTTTTTT. Its translation is CASDRDRDGELFF.

CDR3 region: CASSRQGLAKNIQYF. Here the CDR3 DNA reads TGTGCCAGCAGTCGACAGGGGCTAGCCAAAAACATTCAGTACTTC. V and J are TRBV2 and TRBJ2-4; 8 bases line up with TRBD1. The germline V gene encodes CDR1 SNHLY and CDR2 FYNNEI. The CDR3 extends over 15 amino acids. V gave up 5 bases and J gave up 0 bases; unmatched junction bases: 3.

V gene TRBV18 combines with J gene TRBJ2-5; no reliable D call. The CDR3 covers 14 residues. V lost 1 base and J lost 1, with 7 bases in between. Germline CDR1 KGHSH, CDR2 LQKENI. CDR3 DNA: TGTGCCAGCTCACCACGGAACTCCCAAGAGACCCAGTACTTC. Protein: CASSPRNSQETQYF. The variable domain in full, completed from reference TRBV18 and TRBJ2-5, reads NAGVMQNPRHLVRRRGQEARLRCSPMKGHSHVYWYRQLPEEGLKFMVYLQKENIIDESGMPKERFSAEFPKEGPSILRIQQVVRGDSAAYFCASSPRNSQETQYFGPGTRLLVL.

The rearrangement links TRBV11-2 to TRBJ2-1; 9 nucleotides agree with TRBD2. Germline CDR1 SGHAT, CDR2 FQNNGV. Trimming took 3 bases from V and 4 from J; bases not matched to a gene: 16. The CDR3 is 19 amino acids. The CDR3 protein is CASSFQRGAVFNSYNEQFF. The CDR3 bases are TGTGCCAGCAGCTTCCAGCGGGGGGCCGTTTTTAATTCTTACAATGAGCAGTTCTTC.

This clonotype was recorded only once. This rearrangement joins TRBV3-1 to TRBJ2-6; D unclear. Trimming removed 3 bases at V and 2 bases at J, with 14 bases between. The CDR3 spans 17 residues. Germline CDR1 and CDR2: LGHDT and YNNKEL (reference sequence). The CDR3 reads CASSQVRFSPGANVLTF. Here the CDR3 DNA reads TGTGCCAGCAGCCAGGTCAGGTTCTCCCCTGGGGCCAACGTCCTGACTTTC.

The chain carries TRBV10-3 and TRBJ1-5; 7 bases align to TRBD1. The J segment lost 7 bases and the V segment lost 9 bases, leaving 9 bases of the junction unmatched. Germline V gene lookup returns CDR1 ENHRY and CDR2 SYGVKD. This CDR3 comprises 13 residues. CDR3 loop: CAIRQGGQQPQHF. The DNA for the CDR3 is TGTGCCATTCGACAGGGAGGACAGCAGCCCCAGCATTTT.

This chain links TRBV30 with TRBJ1-2; no clear D gene. This CDR3 comprises 13 residues. Germline CDR1 GTSNPN, CDR2 SVGIG (reference sequence). V was shortened by 4 bases and J by 13 bases, with 22 bases between the two germline ends. The CDR3 spells CAWTQLRTPRITF. In nucleotides, the CDR3 is TGTGCCTGGACTCAACTCCGGACCCCCCGAATCACCTTC.